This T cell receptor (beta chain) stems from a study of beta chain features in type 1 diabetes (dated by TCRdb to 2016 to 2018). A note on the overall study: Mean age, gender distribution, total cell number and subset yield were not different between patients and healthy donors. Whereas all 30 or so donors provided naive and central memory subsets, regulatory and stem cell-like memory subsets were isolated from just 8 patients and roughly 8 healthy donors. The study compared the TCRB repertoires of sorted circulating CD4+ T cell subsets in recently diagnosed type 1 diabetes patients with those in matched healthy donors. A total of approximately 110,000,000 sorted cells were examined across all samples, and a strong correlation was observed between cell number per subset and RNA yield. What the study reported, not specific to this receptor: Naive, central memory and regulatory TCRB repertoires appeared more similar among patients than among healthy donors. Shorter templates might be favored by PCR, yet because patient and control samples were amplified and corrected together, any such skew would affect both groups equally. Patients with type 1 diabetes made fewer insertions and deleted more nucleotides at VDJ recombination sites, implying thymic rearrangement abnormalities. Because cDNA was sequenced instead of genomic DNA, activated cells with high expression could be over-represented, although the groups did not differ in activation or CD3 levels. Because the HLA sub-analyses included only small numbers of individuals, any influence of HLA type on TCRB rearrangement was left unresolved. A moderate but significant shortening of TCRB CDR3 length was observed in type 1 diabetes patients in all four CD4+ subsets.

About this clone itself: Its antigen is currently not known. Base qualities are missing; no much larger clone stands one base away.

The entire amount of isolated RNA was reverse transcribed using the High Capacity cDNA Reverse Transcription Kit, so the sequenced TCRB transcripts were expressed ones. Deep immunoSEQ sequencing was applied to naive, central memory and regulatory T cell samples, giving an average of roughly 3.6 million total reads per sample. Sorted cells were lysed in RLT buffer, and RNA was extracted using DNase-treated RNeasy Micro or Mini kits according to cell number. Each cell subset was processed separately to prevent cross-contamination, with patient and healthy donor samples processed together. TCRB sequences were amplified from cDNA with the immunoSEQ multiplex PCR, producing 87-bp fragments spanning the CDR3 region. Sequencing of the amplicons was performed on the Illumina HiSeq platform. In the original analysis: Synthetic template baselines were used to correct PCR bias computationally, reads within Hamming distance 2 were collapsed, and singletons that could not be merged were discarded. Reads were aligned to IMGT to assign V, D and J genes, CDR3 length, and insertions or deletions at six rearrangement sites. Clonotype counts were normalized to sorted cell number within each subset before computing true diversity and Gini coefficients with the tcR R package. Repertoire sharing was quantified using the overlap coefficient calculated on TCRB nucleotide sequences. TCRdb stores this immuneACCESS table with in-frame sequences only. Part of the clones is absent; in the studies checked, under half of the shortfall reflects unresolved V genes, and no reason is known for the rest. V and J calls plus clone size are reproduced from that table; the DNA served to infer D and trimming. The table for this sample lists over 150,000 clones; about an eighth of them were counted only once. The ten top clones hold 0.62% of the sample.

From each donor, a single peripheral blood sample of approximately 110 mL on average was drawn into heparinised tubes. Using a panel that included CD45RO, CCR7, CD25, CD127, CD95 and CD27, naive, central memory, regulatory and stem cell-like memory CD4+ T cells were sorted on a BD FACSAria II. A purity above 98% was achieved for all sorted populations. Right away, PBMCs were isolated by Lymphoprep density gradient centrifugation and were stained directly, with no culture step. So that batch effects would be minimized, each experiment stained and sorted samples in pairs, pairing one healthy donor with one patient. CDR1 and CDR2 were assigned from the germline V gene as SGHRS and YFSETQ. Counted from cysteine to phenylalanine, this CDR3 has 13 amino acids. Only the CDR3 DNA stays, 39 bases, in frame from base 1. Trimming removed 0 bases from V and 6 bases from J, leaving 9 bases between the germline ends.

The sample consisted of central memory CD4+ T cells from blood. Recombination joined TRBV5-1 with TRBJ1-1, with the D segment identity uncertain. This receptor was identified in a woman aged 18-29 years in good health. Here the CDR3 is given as CASSLEVGSEAFF. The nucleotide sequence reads TGCGCCAGCAGCTTGGAAGTCGGGTCTGAAGCTTTCTTT.